These 13 T cell receptor beta chains share one sample of origin, sequenced in a study of cytomegalovirus exposure and HLA in healthy donors. The study ran its PCR with 60 Vbeta and 13 Jbeta primers. Repertoires were generated with immunoSEQ multiplex PCR, while TCRdb's copy carries only in-frame clones and drops some. Of 110,000 or so clones in the sample, around 76% were seen once. The source material was PBMCs. These receptors all come from a man aged 40-49 years in good health and CMV-seropositive.

This clone was observed a few times. The sample contains more than one DNA sequence encoding this CDR3. This chain connects TRBV5-1 to TRBJ1-2; D gene unclear. Germline-derived CDR1 and CDR2 are SGHRS and YFSETQ. Deletions cut 4 bases from V and 5 bases from J, with 12 bases between. The length of the CDR3 is 13 residues. The CDR3 nucleotides are TGCGCCAGCAGCCCGGACTTACTATATGGCTACACCTTC. Its protein is CASSPDLLYGYTF.

The chain couples TRBV28 to TRBJ2-5; weak D call: TRBD1 (6 bases). The better agreement between TRBJ2-7 and the DNA end casts doubt on the J call. The CDR3 is made up of 13 amino acids. Germline V gene data show CDR1 as MDHEN and CDR2 as SYDVKM. The DNA for the CDR3 is TGTGCCAGCAGCCTTGGGGGACAAGGCGAGCAGTACTTC. This encodes CASSLGGQGEQYF.

The genes are TRBV11-3 and TRBJ1-1; D may be TRBD1 (5 bases). Germline V gene data show CDR1 as SGHNT and CDR2 as YENEEA. Trimming left V 1 base short and J 1 base short, with 13 bases between. The CDR3 totals 16 residues. The chain's CDR3 is CASSLGDGRGNTEAFF. CDR3 in DNA: TGTGCCAGCAGCTTAGGGGACGGGCGGGGGAACACTGAAGCTTTCTTT.

This clone has more than one count but fewer than ten. At one end, the junction sequence differs from germline, possibly due to a read error. The chain couples TRBV10-3 to TRBJ2-3, with 8 bases identical to TRBD2. Germline-derived CDR1 and CDR2 are ENHRY and SYGVKD. The CDR3 extends over 15 amino acids. CDR3 in DNA: TGTGCCAGCAGTTACTCAACTAGCGGTATAGATACGCAGTATTTT. This gives the protein CASSYSTSGIDTQYF.

J is TRBJ1-5 and V is TRBV7-2; D gene ambiguous. The CDR3 spans 13 residues. V shed 1 base and J shed 5 bases, with 6 bases lying between them. Germline V gives CDR1 SGHTA, CDR2 FQGNSA. CDR3 sequence (DNA): TGTGCCAGCAGCTTAGGTCAGTATCAGCCCCAGCATTTT. Translating it yields CASSLGQYQPQHF.

This sequence joins TRBV28 and TRBJ1-2; 7 bases fit TRBD1. The germline gives CDR1 MDHEN, CDR2 SYDVKM. CDR3 size: 14 residues. V lost 3 bases to trimming and J lost 8 bases; unmatched junction nucleotides: 9. The CDR3 is CASSFPDRDGGYTF. The CDR3 coding sequence is TGTGCCAGCAGTTTTCCAGACAGGGACGGAGGCTACACCTTC.

The chain joins TRBV27 to TRBJ1-2; D may be TRBD1 (5 bases). CDR3 length: 14 residues. Germline V gives CDR1 MNHEY, CDR2 SMNVEV (reference sequence). With 4 bases removed from V and 2 bases from J, the gap between germline ends came to 11 bases. The CDR3 DNA is TGTGCCAGCAGTTACTCGCCAGGGAACTATGGCTACACCTTC. Translation gives CASSYSPGNYGYTF.

The V call is TRBV19, the J call TRBJ2-3; 7 nucleotides match TRBD2. This CDR3 has 15 amino acids. V gave up 9 bases and J gave up 3 bases; unmatched junction bases: 12. Germline loops: CDR1 LNHDA, CDR2 SQIVND (reference sequence). CDR3 sequence reads: CASTNRGVGTDTQYF. The CDR3 DNA reads TGTGCCAGCACAAACCGGGGGGTTGGGACAGATACGCAGTATTTT.

As regards this clone: This sample also contains other DNA sequences that code for the same CDR3. In DNA, the CDR3 is TGTGCCAGCAGCTTAGAAGACAGGGTAGGGTACCTTAGCACAGATACGCAGTATTTT. Amino acids: CASSLEDRVGYLSTDTQYF. The genes are TRBV11-2 and TRBJ2-3; TRBD1 matches 7 bases. The CDR3 is made up of 19 amino acids. Per the germline V gene, CDR1 is SGHAT and CDR2 is FQNNGV. Trimming took 0 bases from V and 0 from J; bases not matched to a gene: 12.

The genes are TRBV18 and TRBJ2-2; D remains ambiguous. Germline V gene sequence: CDR1 KGHSH, CDR2 LQKENI. V shed 3 bases and J shed 1 base, with 12 bases lying between them. This CDR3 spans 16 amino acids. CDR3 nucleotides: TGTGCCAGCTCACCTCTAGAAGTGGGGAACACCGGGGAGCTGTTTTTT. Translating gives CASSPLEVGNTGELFF.

This clone was counted a few times. V and J are TRBV10-2 and TRBJ1-1; a weak D match, TRBD1 (6 bases). V was pared by 0 bases and J by 7 bases, with 15 bases between. Germline V lookup: CDR1 WSHSY, CDR2 SAAADI. The CDR3 covers 15 residues. The CDR3 reads CASSESSGQSFEAFF. In DNA form, the CDR3 reads TGCGCCAGCAGTGAGTCGTCAGGACAGTCCTTTGAAGCTTTCTTT.

The chain joins TRBV5-1 to TRBJ1-4, with TRBD1 identical over 7 bases. V lost 8 bases and J lost 5; bases outside the gene matches: 15. The CDR3 runs 16 residues. From germline, CDR1 is SGHRS and CDR2 YFSETQ. The DNA for the CDR3 is TGCGCCAGTCACATGGGACAGATAAAGGGGAATGAAAAACTGTTTTTT. Protein sequence: CASHMGQIKGNEKLFF.

The V call is TRBV6-1, the J call TRBJ1-4; tentatively, D is TRBD1 (6 bases). This CDR3 comprises 15 residues. Trimming cost V 2 bases and J 3 bases, with 10 bases left between them. CDR1 and CDR2 from the germline V gene are MNHNS and SASEGT. The CDR3 DNA sequence: TGTGCCAGCAGTGAAAGGGGGTCGGCTAATGAAAAACTGTTTTTT. This translates into CASSERGSANEKLFF.